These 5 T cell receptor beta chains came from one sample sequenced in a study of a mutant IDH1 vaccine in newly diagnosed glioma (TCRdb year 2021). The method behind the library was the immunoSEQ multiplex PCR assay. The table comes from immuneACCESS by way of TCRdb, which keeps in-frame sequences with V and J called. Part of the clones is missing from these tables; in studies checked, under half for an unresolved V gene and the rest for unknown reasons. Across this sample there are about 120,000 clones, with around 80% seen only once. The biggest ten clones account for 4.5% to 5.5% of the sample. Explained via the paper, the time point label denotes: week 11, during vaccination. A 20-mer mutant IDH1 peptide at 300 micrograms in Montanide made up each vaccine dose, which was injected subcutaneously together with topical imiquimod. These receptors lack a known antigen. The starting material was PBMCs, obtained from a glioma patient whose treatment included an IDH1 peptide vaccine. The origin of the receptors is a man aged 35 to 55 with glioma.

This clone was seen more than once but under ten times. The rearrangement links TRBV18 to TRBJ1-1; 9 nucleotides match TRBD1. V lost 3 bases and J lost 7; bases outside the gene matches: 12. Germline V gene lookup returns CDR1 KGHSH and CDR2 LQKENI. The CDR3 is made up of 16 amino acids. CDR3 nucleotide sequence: TGTGCCAGCTCACCCCTCCCGGGACAGGGTGACGGTGAAGCTTTCTTT. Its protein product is CASSPLPGQGDGEAFF.

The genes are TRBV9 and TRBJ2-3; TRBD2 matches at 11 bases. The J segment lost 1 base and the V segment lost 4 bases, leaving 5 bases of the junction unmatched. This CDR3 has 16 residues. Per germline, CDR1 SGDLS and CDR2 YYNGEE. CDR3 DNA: TGTGCCAGCAGCCCCGGGACTAGCGGACGCACAGATACGCAGTATTTT. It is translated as CASSPGTSGRTDTQYF.

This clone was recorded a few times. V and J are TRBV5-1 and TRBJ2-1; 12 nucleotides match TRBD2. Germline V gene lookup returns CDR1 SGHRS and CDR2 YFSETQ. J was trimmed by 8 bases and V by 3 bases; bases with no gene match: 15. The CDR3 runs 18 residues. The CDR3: CASSSRTSGISTGDEQFF. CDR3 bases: TGCGCCAGCAGCTCCCGGACTAGCGGGATTTCCACGGGGGATGAGCAGTTCTTC.

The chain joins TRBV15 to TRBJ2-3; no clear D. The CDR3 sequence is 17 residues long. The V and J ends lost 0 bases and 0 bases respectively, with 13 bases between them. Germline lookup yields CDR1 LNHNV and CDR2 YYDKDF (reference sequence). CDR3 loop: CATSRDQNSASTDTQYF. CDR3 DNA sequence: TGTGCCACCAGCAGAGATCAGAATAGTGCTAGCACAGATACGCAGTATTTT. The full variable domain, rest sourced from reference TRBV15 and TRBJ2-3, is DAMVIQNPRYQVTQFGKPVTLSCSQTLNHNVMYWYQQKSSQAPKLLFHYYDKDFNNEADTPDNFQSRRPNTSFCFLDIRSPGLGDTAMYLCATSRDQNSASTDTQYFGPGTRLTVL.

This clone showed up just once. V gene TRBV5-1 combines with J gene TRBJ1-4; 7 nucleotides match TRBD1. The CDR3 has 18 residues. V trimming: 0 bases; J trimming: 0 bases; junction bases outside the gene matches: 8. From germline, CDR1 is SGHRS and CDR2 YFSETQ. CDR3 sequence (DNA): TGCGCCAGCAGCTTGGGGGACAGAAAGCGCGCAACTAATGAAAAACTGTTTTTT. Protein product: CASSLGDRKRATNEKLFF.